The source of this T cell receptor (beta chain) is a study of tumor and adjacent non-tumor tissue in lung cancer. Across the study: Patients comprised over 9 adenocarcinoma, a couple of squamous cell carcinoma and 1 small cell lung cancer.

The library came from three nested PCR rounds adapted from ARM-PCR protocols. TCRdb passed the multiplex PCR reads through MiXCR, listing each CDR3 protein once. Found here are almost 75,000 distinct CDR3 sequences, 55% to 70% of them singletons; the top ten hold 25% to 35%. RNA was extracted from bulk tissue without any cell sorting. The normal lung tissue was taken more than 3 cm from the tumor edge. The CDR3 covers 12 residues. CDR1 is MNHEY, CDR2 SVGEGT, per germline. Turning to this clonotype: What it binds is not known. It may be a read error: a sequence one base away is much more abundant.

The study, taken as a whole, reports: Top 100 clones took a larger repertoire share in normal lung.

The V call is TRBV6-2 or TRBV6-3, the J call TRBJ2-7; tentative D call: TRBD2 (6 bases). This receptor was taken from a woman between 45 and 60 years old with non-small cell lung cancer. The specimen was distant non-tumor lung tissue. The CDR3 spells CASCYGPEGQYF. In DNA, the CDR3 is TGTGCCAGCTGTTACGGGCCGGAGGGTCAGTACTTC.